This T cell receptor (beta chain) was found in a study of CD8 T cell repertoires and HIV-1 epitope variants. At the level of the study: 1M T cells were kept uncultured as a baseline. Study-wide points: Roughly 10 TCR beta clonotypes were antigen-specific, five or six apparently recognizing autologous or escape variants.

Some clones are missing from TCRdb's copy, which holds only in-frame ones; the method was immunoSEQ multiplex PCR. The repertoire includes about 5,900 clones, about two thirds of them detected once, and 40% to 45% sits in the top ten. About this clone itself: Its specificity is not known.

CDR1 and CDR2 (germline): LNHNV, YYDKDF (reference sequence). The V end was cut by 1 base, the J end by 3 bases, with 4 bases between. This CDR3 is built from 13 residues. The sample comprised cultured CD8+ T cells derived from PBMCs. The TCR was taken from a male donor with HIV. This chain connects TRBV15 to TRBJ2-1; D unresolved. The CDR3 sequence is CATSRGDYNEQFF. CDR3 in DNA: TGTGCCACCAGCAGAGGGGACTACAATGAGCAGTTCTTC.